The 12 T cell receptor beta chains below were found in one sample sequenced in a study of tumor-infiltrating lymphocytes in primary liver carcinoma. Between roughly 17 and 31 mg of unsorted bulk tissue served as the source from which RNA and DNA were co-extracted. With 500 ng total RNA as template and a constant-region primer, TCR beta cDNA was made. ARM-PCR, slightly modified, supplied the TCR beta libraries through three nested multiplex PCR rounds. Researchers ran the first two PCR rounds for roughly 10 cycles each with TRBV1-TRBV30 forward primers and a C-beta reverse primer. MiXCR, run by TCRdb on the multiplex PCR reads, gives a single entry per CDR3 protein. This table holds approximately 40,000 distinct CDR3 sequences, 73% found once. The sample consisted of liver tumor tissue from sampling region 2. Subset: tumor region T2, inferior pole. Source of these receptors: a man aged 35 to 55 with primary liver carcinoma and hepatitis B virus infection.

With respect to this clonotype: One end of the junction fails to match germline, which may point to a read error. The gene calls are TRBV4-1 and TRBJ1-3, with D possibly matching TRBD1 (5 bases). From germline, CDR1 is MGHRA and CDR2 YSYEKL. This CDR3 contains 15 residues. This chain's CDR3 is CVSIQEPDTVRPIYF. CDR3 nucleotides: TGCGTCAGCATCCAAGAACCGGACACAGTTCGGCCCATATATTTT.

As concerns this clonotype: The junction differs from germline at one of its ends, possibly a read error. The chain carries TRBV5-1 and TRBJ1-2; unclear D gene. The length of the CDR3 is 14 residues. Germline values: CDR1 SGHRS, CDR2 YFSETQ. CDR3 nucleotide sequence: TGCGCCAGCAACTTGGCGGCAGAGAAAGACGGCTACACCTTC. Translation gives CASNLAAEKDGYTF.

Worth noting for this clonotype: A junction end diverges from the germline sequence, so it may reflect a read error. The chain has TRBV4-2 and TRBJ1-4; perhaps TRBD1 as D (5 bases). This CDR3 is built from 14 residues. CDR1 and CDR2 from the germline V gene are LGHNA and YNFKEQ. The CDR3 sequence: CASNQGEIGEKLFF. As DNA, the CDR3 is TGTGCCAGCAACCAAGGGGAGATCGGGGAAAAGCTGTTTTTT.

This clonotype came up once. V gene TRBV14 combines with J gene TRBJ2-2; D ambiguous. CDR1 is SGHDN and CDR2 is FVKESK in the germline V gene. Trimming cost V 10 bases and J 9 bases, with 12 bases left between them. The CDR3 runs to 11 residues. Written as DNA, the CDR3 is TGTGCCATTAGCCAAGTGCGGGAGCTGTTTTTT. Amino acids: CAISQVRELFF.

Regarding this clonotype: Relative to the germline gene, one junction end is altered; a read error may explain this. This sequence joins TRBV11-2 and TRBJ2-7; weak D call: TRBD1 (5 bases). The germline gives CDR1 SGHAT, CDR2 FQNNGV. The CDR3 is 14 amino acids. CDR3 loop: CGSNSNRNSYEQYF. CDR3 nucleotide sequence: TGTGGCAGCAACTCTAACAGGAACTCCTACGAGCAATACTTC.

This clonotype is termed medium-sized. The chain employs TRBV29-1 and TRBJ2-5, with 10 bases aligning to TRBD1. This CDR3 is built from 15 residues. Germline values: CDR1 SQVTM, CDR2 ANQGSEA. V gave up 6 bases and J gave up 5 bases; unmatched junction bases: 12. The CDR3 region has the DNA TGCAGCGTCCGAGTCCCGGGACAGGGGATTGAGACCCAGTACTTC. The encoded protein is CSVRVPGQGIETQYF. The full variable domain, its missing parts supplied by reference TRBV29-1 and TRBJ2-5, is SAVISQKPSRDICQRGTSLTIQCQVDSQVTMMFWYRQQPGQSLTLIATANQGSEATYESGFVIDKFPISRPNLTFSTLTVSNMSPEDSSIYLCSVRVPGQGIETQYFGPGTRLLVL.

Points on this clonotype: The junction departs from the called germline gene at one end, perhaps through a read error. V and J are TRBV11-3 and TRBJ2-1; D not resolved. The CDR3 sequence is 14 residues long. CDR1 and CDR2 (germline): SGHNT, YENEEA. CDR3 in DNA: TGTGCCAGCAGCTTAGGCGTCTCGATCAATGAGCAACTCTTC. This gives the protein CASSLGVSINEQLF.

This clonotype was seen a handful of times. V gene TRBV20-1 combines with J gene TRBJ2-7, with 8 bases fitting TRBD2. There are 15 residues in the CDR3. CDR1 and CDR2 from the germline V gene are DFQATT and SNEGSKA (reference sequence). With V trimmed by 5 bases and J by 4 bases, 13 bases remained unmatched. CDR3 region: CSAPSGGPLEYEQYF. The CDR3 DNA follows: TGCAGTGCTCCATCGGGAGGGCCTTTGGAATACGAGCAGTACTTC.

On this clonotype itself: The germline gene is not matched at one end of the junction; a read error may be the cause. This rearrangement joins TRBV12-3 or TRBV12-4 to TRBJ2-3; TRBD2 aligns across 12 bases. This CDR3 has 16 residues. CDR3 protein: CARSSRTSGVTDTQYF. CDR3 in DNA: TGTGCCCGCAGTTCGAGGACTAGCGGGGTCACTGATACGCAGTATTTT.

A note on this clonotype: The junction and the germline gene differ at one end; a read error may be behind it. The gene calls are TRBV29-1 and TRBJ2-7; a weak D match, TRBD2 (5 bases). Germline V CDR1 and CDR2: SQVTM, ANQGSEA. This CDR3 contains 12 residues. For the CDR3, the DNA is TGCAGCGACCTTACTAGTTCCCACGAGCAGAACTTC. It translates to CSDLTSSHEQNF.

The genes are TRBV14 and TRBJ2-1; 8 bases are a match to TRBD2. The CDR3 contains 16 residues. Germline V gene data show CDR1 as SGHDN and CDR2 as FVKESK. This chain's CDR3 is CASTGVAGWVNNEQFF. CDR3 nucleotides: TGTGCTAGTACTGGCGTAGCGGGATGGGTAAACAATGAGCAGTTCTTC.

Worth noting for this clonotype: At one of its ends the junction is not consistent with the germline gene, which may arise from a read error. The rearrangement uses TRBV4-2 and TRBJ2-5; D is ambiguous. Germline-derived CDR1 and CDR2 are LGHNA and YNFKEQ. The CDR3 is made up of 15 amino acids. CDR3 in DNA: TGTACCAGCATCCAAGACCTGGGATCGGTGGAGAGCCAGTACTTC. It specifies CTSIQDLGSVESQYF.